Listed below are T cell receptor beta chains from one sample, sequenced in a study of T-cell reconstitution after alpha-beta-depleted transplantation in children. TCRdb processed the PCR reads anew with MiXCR; each CDR3 protein has one entry. The sample carries over 400,000 distinct CDR3 sequences, around 13% recorded once. This specimen consisted of PBMCs from the stem cell graft donor, obtained from the stem cell graft. All receptors come from a human donor who donated a stem cell graft to a child with combined immunodeficiency. CDR3s include the opening cysteine and the closing phenylalanine or tryptophan. The D gene is left open where the match is weak. Clone size is shown for a subset of rows, as once, few, many or a class of expanded clone.

CDR3 | DNA | size | J | D | V
CASGGQGFGEQYF | TGTGCCAGCGGCGGACAGGGCTTTGGTGAGCAGTACTTC | NA | TRBJ2-7 | TRBD1 | TRBV13
CAISDSWSQETQYF | TGTGCCATCAGTGATTCGTGGAGCCAAGAGACCCAGTACTTC | few | TRBJ2-5 | NA | TRBV10-3
CSAVDTREAFF | TGCAGTGCTGTCGACACTAGAGAAGCTTTCTTT | NA | TRBJ1-1 | NA | TRBV20-1
CASSLGPAHYEQYF | TGTGCCAGCAGCTTAGGCCCGGCCCACTACGAGCAGTACTTC | many | TRBJ2-7 | NA | TRBV13
CASSFYSSSYEQYF | TGCGCCAGCAGCTTTTACAGTAGCTCCTACGAGCAGTACTTC | many | TRBJ2-7 | NA | TRBV5-1
CAISESANTEAFF | TGTGCCATCAGTGAGTCGGCGAACACTGAAGCTTTCTTT | NA | TRBJ1-1 | NA | TRBV10-3
CASSLGDRGTDTQYF | TGTGCCAGCAGCTTAGGTGACAGGGGGACAGATACGCAGTATTTT | few | TRBJ2-3 | TRBD1 | TRBV11-2
CASSQEVPAYNEQFF | TGCGCCAGCAGCCAAGAAGTCCCAGCCTACAATGAGCAGTTCTTC | many | TRBJ2-1 | NA | TRBV4-3
CASSQVSRPGTQYF | TGCGCCAGCAGCCAAGTGTCCAGACCGGGGACCCAGTACTTC | few | TRBJ2-5 | NA | TRBV4-3
CSAWGGAGVKNIQYF | TGCAGTGCATGGGGGGGAGCGGGGGTCAAAAACATTCAGTACTTC | many | TRBJ2-4 | TRBD2 | TRBV20-1
CASSIGTADIFF | TGTGCCAGTAGTATCGGGACAGCCGACATCTTCTTT | NA | TRBJ1-1 | TRBD1 | TRBV19
CSARDPTERNQPQHF | TGCAGTGCTAGAGATCCAACAGAGCGCAATCAGCCCCAGCATTTT | few | TRBJ1-5 | NA | TRBV20-1
CASSVDGLGSYNEQFF | TGTGCCAGCAGCGTAGACGGGCTAGGCTCCTACAATGAGCAGTTCTTC | many | TRBJ2-1 | NA | TRBV9
CASVPGDSYNEQFF | TGTGCCAGCGTTCCGGGAGACTCCTACAATGAGCAGTTCTTC | NA | TRBJ2-1 | NA | TRBV18
CASSRTGGYTDTQYF | TGTGCCAGCAGTCGTACAGGGGGCTACACAGATACGCAGTATTTT | many | TRBJ2-3 | TRBD1 | TRBV12-3/TRBV12-4
CSAARETQYF | TGCAGTGCAGCGAGGGAGACCCAGTACTTC | few | TRBJ2-5 | NA | TRBV20-1
CSVAARDRGYEQYF | TGCAGCGTTGCTGCCCGGGACAGGGGGTACGAGCAGTACTTC | NA | TRBJ2-7 | TRBD1 | TRBV29-1
CANRRVLDSGANVLTF | TGTGCCAACAGACGGGTACTAGACTCTGGGGCCAACGTCCTGACTTTC | few | TRBJ2-6 | NA | TRBV11-2
CASSQGGTSGMSTGELFF | TGCGCCAGCAGCCAAGGGGGGACTAGCGGGATGAGCACCGGGGAGCTGTTTTTT | few | TRBJ2-2 | TRBD2 | TRBV4-3
CASSPETGGAIQYF | TGTGCCAGCTCACCAGAGACAGGGGGCGCGATCCAGTACTTC | NA | TRBJ2-5 | TRBD1 | TRBV18
CASLLNRARGWF | TGTGCCAGCCTCTTAAATCGGGCTCGCGGGTGGTTC | NA | TRBJ2-5 | NA | TRBV7-3
CATGTRWLGGDEQFF | TGTGCCACCGGTACCCGATGGTTGGGGGGGGATGAGCAGTTCTTC | NA | TRBJ2-1 | TRBD2 | TRBV15
CASSWGGRTGELFF | TGTGCCAGCAGTTGGGGGGGTCGCACCGGGGAGCTGTTTTTT | many | TRBJ2-2 | TRBD2 | TRBV12-3/TRBV12-4
CASSSGTNYGYTF | TGTGCCAGCTCCTCCGGAACCAACTATGGCTACACCTTC | many | TRBJ1-2 | NA | TRBV7-9
CASNGGTGELFF | TGTGCCAGCAACGGAGGTACCGGGGAGCTGTTTTTT | NA | TRBJ2-2 | NA | TRBV9
CSARGGGQMVPQPQHF | TGCAGTGCTAGGGGGGGTGGACAGATGGTACCTCAGCCCCAGCATTTT | many | TRBJ1-5 | NA | TRBV20-1
CASSLGLAGGTDTQYF | TGTGCCAGCAGCCTTGGACTAGCGGGTGGAACAGATACGCAGTATTTT | many | TRBJ2-3 | TRBD2 | TRBV12-3/TRBV12-4
CASSQRAGGPSYEQYF | TGCGCCAGCAGCCAGCGCGCGGGGGGGCCAAGCTACGAGCAGTACTTC | NA | TRBJ2-7 | TRBD2 | TRBV4-3
CASTGLLGETQYF | TGCGCCAGCACGGGCCTCTTAGGAGAGACCCAGTACTTC | many | TRBJ2-5 | NA | TRBV5-1
CASSARTSGGGEQFF | TGTGCCAGCAGCGCTCGGACTAGCGGGGGGGGTGAGCAGTTCTTC | NA | TRBJ2-1 | TRBD2 | TRBV9
CASSPFVGQMNTEAFF | TGTGCCAGCAGTCCCTTTGTGGGACAGATGAACACTGAAGCTTTCTTT | NA | TRBJ1-1 | TRBD1 | TRBV14
CASSQVPGTGSNEQFF | TGTGCCAGCAGCCAAGTCCCCGGGACAGGGAGTAATGAGCAGTTCTTC | many | TRBJ2-1 | TRBD1 | TRBV3-1
CASSTPGLAGVIGELFF | TGTGCCAGCAGCACCCCGGGACTAGCGGGAGTAATCGGGGAGCTGTTTTTT | NA | TRBJ2-2 | TRBD2 | TRBV3-1
CASRGTGTGGPYEQYF | TGTGCCAGCAGGGGAACCGGGACAGGGGGGCCCTACGAGCAGTACTTC | few | TRBJ2-7 | TRBD1 | TRBV6-2/TRBV6-3
CASSERGTNEKLFF | TGTGCCAGCAGTGAGAGGGGGACTAATGAAAAACTGTTTTTT | few | TRBJ1-4 | NA | TRBV25-1
CASSQGDRALTYQETQYF | TGCGCCAGCAGCCAAGGTGACAGGGCGCTGACGTACCAAGAGACCCAGTACTTC | many | TRBJ2-5 | TRBD1 | TRBV4-3
CASSLLRETGGRDTQYF | TGTGCCAGCAGCTTATTAAGGGAGACAGGGGGCCGAGATACGCAGTATTTT | NA | TRBJ2-3 | TRBD1 | TRBV11-2
CASSRTSQGNEQFF | TGTGCCAGCAGTCGAACCTCACAGGGGAATGAGCAGTTCTTC | NA | TRBJ2-1 | TRBD1 | TRBV7-9
CASSLTDYEKLFF | TGTGCCAGCAGTTTAACGGACTATGAAAAACTGTTTTTT | NA | TRBJ1-4 | NA | TRBV12-3/TRBV12-4
CAISQAGGPRSAGELFF | TGTGCCATCAGCCAAGCGGGGGGGCCCCGGTCCGCCGGGGAGCTGTTTTTT | NA | TRBJ2-2 | TRBD2 | TRBV10-3
CASTSGPTDRASSGNTIYF | TGTGCCAGCACCTCAGGCCCCACCGATCGTGCGTCCTCTGGAAACACCATATATTTT | NA | TRBJ1-3 | NA | TRBV28
CSVPGSGGIGGELFF | TGCAGCGTCCCGGGGAGCGGGGGTATCGGCGGGGAGCTGTTTTTT | NA | TRBJ2-2 | TRBD2 | TRBV29-1
CASSRCGDHLYEQFF | TGTGCCAGCAGCAGGTGCGGGGACCATCTCTATGAGCAGTTCTTC | NA | TRBJ2-1 | NA | TRBV21-1
CSVAGGVTGELFF | TGCAGCGTTGCGGGGGGGGTTACCGGGGAGCTGTTTTTT | few | TRBJ2-2 | TRBD2 | TRBV29-1
CASSLGVDNQPQHF | TGTGCCAGCAGCTTAGGAGTTGACAATCAGCCCCAGCATTTT | few | TRBJ1-5 | NA | TRBV7-9
CSVDSDSYEQYF | TGCAGCGTTGACTCGGATTCCTACGAGCAGTACTTC | NA | TRBJ2-7 | NA | TRBV29-1
CASSFPPGGEAFF | TGCGCCAGCAGCTTCCCACCTGGGGGTGAAGCTTTCTTT | NA | TRBJ1-1 | NA | TRBV5-1
CSARSEYNEQFF | TGCAGTGCTAGATCGGAGTACAATGAGCAGTTCTTC | few | TRBJ2-1 | NA | TRBV20-1
CASSRQGLNTGELFF | TGTGCCAGCAGTCGACAGGGACTAAACACCGGGGAGCTGTTTTTT | few | TRBJ2-2 | NA | TRBV6-2/TRBV6-3
CASSVARAENNEQFF | TGTGCCAGCAGCGTAGCGAGGGCCGAAAACAATGAGCAGTTCTTC | few | TRBJ2-1 | NA | TRBV9
CSARVASGSLTLWNEQFF | TGCAGTGCTAGAGTCGCTAGCGGGAGCTTAACGTTGTGGAATGAGCAGTTCTTC | few | TRBJ2-1 | TRBD2 | TRBV20-1